This T cell receptor (beta chain) originates from a study of neurological immune-mediated disorders. Regarding the study as a whole: The greatest TCR clonal expansion occurred in HTLV-1-associated myelopathy and the least in multiple sclerosis, which fell below healthy controls.

The CDR3 sequence is 16 residues long. Trimming left V 8 bases short and J 0 bases short, with 14 bases between. Germline values: CDR1 MDHEN, CDR2 SYDVKM. The time point was: longitudinal time-point 1 (baseline). Unsorted libraries were prepared from 2 million PBMCs that had been stored at -80 C. A 10-nucleotide random UMI tagged transcripts in template-switch 5'RACE cDNA synthesis. Over 170 million TCR-beta sequences, together covering 15-18 subjects, were produced by every individual sequencing run that was carried out. TCRdb processed the 5' RACE reads anew with MiXCR; each CDR3 protein has one entry. The table lists tens of thousands of distinct CDR3 sequences, roughly 13% of them singletons. This clonotype was seen ten or more times. Antigen unknown.

Sequencing was performed on PBMCs. The sequence was collected from a female donor with HTLV-1-associated myelopathy (HAM/TSP). The V call is TRBV28, the J call TRBJ2-6, with D tentatively TRBD1 (5 bases). The CDR3 nucleotides are TGTGCCAGCCAGGGCAGGACACGCTCTGGGGCCAACGTCCTGACTTTC. Translated, it gives CASQGRTRSGANVLTF.